This T cell receptor beta chain was retrieved from a study of vaccination effects on CD4 cells after COVID-19. For the study at large: Among convalescent patients, two provided samples 16 days and one week before vaccination. Findings of the study overall: There was marked clonal contraction among infection- and vaccine-induced clones late after vaccination.

To note about this clone: The target antigen is unknown.

Ahead of sequencing, the ViraFEST assay grew antigen-specific CD4+ T cells using viral peptide pools. With roughly nine days of culture completed, CD4+ T cells were isolated. Their SARS-CoV-2 infection, verified by PCR, occurred between March and December 2020. About 2 million PBMC were placed in each well, which was supplemented with 10 IU/ml IL-2 and approximately 10 ug/ml peptides. The protocol was immunoSEQ multiplex PCR, while the TCRdb copy is restricted to in-frame clones and leaves out a portion. The table has 40,000 or so clones, 75% seen once. Here the sequenced sample was CD4+ T cells from PBMCs cultured with a peptide pool, taken before COVID-19 vaccination. The TCR sequence derives from a human donor who had a prior SARS-CoV-2 infection.

CDR3 in DNA: TGTGCCAGCAGCTCGGGACTGCTCCACTCCTACAATGAGCAGTTCTTC. It is translated as CASSSGLLHSYNEQFF. This rearrangement joins TRBV7-8 to TRBJ2-1; D is perhaps TRBD2 (6 bases). Trimming took off 4 bases at V and 0 bases at J, with 13 bases between the two ends. CDR1 and CDR2 from the germline V gene are SGHVS and FQNEAQ. The CDR3 loop spans 16 amino acids.